This entry lists 24 T cell receptor beta chains sequenced from one sample in a study of CD8 T cells in ankylosing spondylitis. TCRdb analysed the 5' RACE reads with MiXCR anew, one entry per CDR3 protein. The sample shows tens of thousands of distinct CDR3 sequences, approximately 5.7% of them seen only once. The material sequenced was synovial fluid, either unsorted or a sorted T cell fraction (not recorded which). These receptors originate from a male donor with ankylosing spondylitis.

This clonotype was found a few times. V gene TRBV11-2 combines with J gene TRBJ2-7; a possible D gene is TRBD2 (5 bases). CDR1 is SGHAT and CDR2 is FQNNGV in the germline V gene. V lost 1 base and J 2 bases, leaving 12 bases between the germline ends. The CDR3 has 15 amino acids. The CDR3 DNA sequence: TGTGCCAGCAGCTTAGTCGGGAACAGTGCCTACGAGCAGTACTTC. It translates to CASSLVGNSAYEQYF. Based on the CDR3 plus reference TRBV11-2 and TRBJ2-7, the full variable domain is EAGVAQSPRYKIIEKRQSVAFWCNPISGHATLYWYQQILGQGPKLLIQFQNNGVVDDSQLPKDRFSAERLKGVDSTLKIQPAKLEDSAVYLCASSLVGNSAYEQYFGPGTRLTVT.

This clonotype was seen more than once but under ten times. This sequence may be a read error, since a much larger clone differs from it by one base. Without the conserved terminal phenylalanine or tryptophan, this CDR3 likely stems from a read error. V gene TRBV7-9 combines with J gene TRBJ2-6; possibly TRBD1 or TRBD2 for D (6 bases each). V was trimmed by 5 bases and J by 4 bases, leaving 15 bases between them. The V gene's germline CDR1 is SEHNR and CDR2 FQNEAQ (reference sequence). The CDR3 spans 16 residues. The CDR3 spells CASSPVRGDGANVLTS. The DNA for the CDR3 is TGTGCCAGCAGCCCCGTGAGGGGGGACGGGGCCAACGTCCTGACTTCC.

This clonotype was detected ten times or more. The chain employs TRBV19 and TRBJ2-1; no clear D gene. This CDR3 has 11 amino acids. Trimming cost V 1 base and J 8 bases, with 3 bases left between them. Germline loops: CDR1 LNHDA, CDR2 SQIVND (reference sequence). DNA of the CDR3: TGTGCCAGTAGTATAGTCGATGAGCAGTTCTTC. As protein: CASSIVDEQFF.

This chain uses TRBV7-7 with TRBJ2-3; tentative D call: TRBD2 (5 bases). The germline gives CDR1 SSHAT, CDR2 FNYEAQ (reference sequence). V dropped 1 base and J dropped 6 bases, with 14 bases sitting between them. The CDR3 spans 15 residues. The CDR3 loop is CASSLGMGDDDTQYF. DNA of the CDR3: TGTGCCAGCAGCTTAGGGATGGGAGATGATGATACGCAGTATTTT.

The chain joins TRBV27 to TRBJ2-1, with 10 positions matching TRBD1. The V gene's germline CDR1 is MNHEY and CDR2 SMNVEV (reference sequence). Trimming took 9 bases from V and 7 from J; bases not matched to a gene: 15. CDR3 size: 16 residues. CDR3 residues: CASYTTGTGASNEQFF. CDR3 sequence (DNA): TGTGCCAGTTATACAACCGGGACAGGGGCGTCAAATGAGCAGTTCTTC.

This clonotype was seen repeatedly, ten times or more. The chain recombines TRBV10-3 with TRBJ1-1, with 11 bases matching TRBD1. Germline loops: CDR1 ENHRY, CDR2 SYGVKD. Unmatched junction bases numbered 6, after V lost 5 bases and J lost 1 base. The CDR3 length is 16 residues. In DNA form, the CDR3 reads TGTGCCATCAGTCCGGGACAGGGGGATTCGAACACTGAAGCTTTCTTT. It is translated as CAISPGQGDSNTEAFF.

This clonotype showed up many times. J is TRBJ1-1 and V is TRBV3-1; possibly TRBD1 for D (6 bases). The germline CDR1 and CDR2 sequences are LGHDT and YNNKEL (reference sequence). V lost 5 bases and J lost 5, with 21 bases in between. The CDR3 spans 16 residues. The CDR3 protein is CASSYGRTRGGTEAFF. For the CDR3, the DNA is TGTGCCAGCAGCTATGGACGTACAAGGGGGGGAACTGAAGCTTTCTTT.

This clonotype occurred many times. This chain links TRBV20-1 with TRBJ2-3, with 8 bases aligning to TRBD2. The CDR3 length is 15 residues. From germline, CDR1 is DFQATT and CDR2 SNEGSKA (reference sequence). The V gene end was trimmed by 6 bases and the J gene end by 0 bases; junction bases not matched to a gene: 8. The CDR3 reads CSAISGAGSTDTQYF. The CDR3 DNA reads as TGCAGTGCAATTAGCGGGGCCGGTAGCACAGATACGCAGTATTTT.

This clonotype was counted many times. The chain uses TRBV20-1 and TRBJ2-1, with 9 bases aligning to TRBD2. Trimming took 0 bases from V and 8 from J; bases not matched to a gene: 11. This CDR3 comprises 16 residues. Per germline, CDR1 DFQATT and CDR2 SNEGSKA (reference sequence). The CDR3 DNA reads as TGCAGTGCTAGAGATGCGGGGGGGGAGGGCCGGTATGAGCAGTTCTTC. Amino acids: CSARDAGGEGRYEQFF.

This clonotype has ten or more counts. This rearrangement joins TRBV29-1 to TRBJ2-3; 8 bases fit TRBD1. This CDR3 has 11 amino acids. Germline V gene sequence: CDR1 SQVTM, CDR2 ANQGSEA. V was pared by 7 bases and J by 9 bases, with 6 bases of the junction left unmatched. For the CDR3, the DNA is TGCAGCGGCGAGACAGGGGAGACGCAGTATTTT. Its translation is CSGETGETQYF.

This clonotype has at least ten counts. The chain links TRBV7-2 to TRBJ2-7; 7 bases fit TRBD2. The germline V gene has CDR1 SGHTA and CDR2 FQGNSA. V gave up 1 base and J gave up 4 bases; unmatched junction bases: 4. There are 14 residues in the CDR3. The CDR3 DNA sequence: TGTGCCAGCAGCTTAGTTTACGGGGGGTACGAGCAGTACTTC. This sequence encodes CASSLVYGGYEQYF.

At least ten counts were recorded for this clonotype. This chain uses TRBV11-2 with TRBJ2-2; perhaps TRBD1 as D (5 bases). Germline CDR1 SGHAT, CDR2 FQNNGV. V lost 1 base and J lost 1, with 7 bases in between. This CDR3 is 15 amino acids long. The CDR3 spells CASSLADRNTGELFF. The CDR3 DNA is TGTGCCAGCAGCTTAGCCGACAGGAACACCGGGGAGCTGTTTTTT.

This clonotype came up many times. This chain connects TRBV12-3 or TRBV12-4 to TRBJ2-7; D gene ambiguous. This CDR3 comprises 11 residues. V shed 8 bases and J shed 6 bases, with 11 bases lying between them. CDR3 sequence (DNA): TGTGCCAGCGGGGTTGGGCTCGAGCAGTACTTC. Amino acids: CASGVGLEQYF.

This clonotype was seen ten or more times. The chain combines TRBV28 with TRBJ1-1; a weak D match, TRBD1 (6 bases). V lost 5 bases and J 6 bases, leaving 16 bases between the germline ends. CDR1 is MDHEN, CDR2 SYDVKM, per germline. This CDR3 has 14 amino acids. The CDR3 coding sequence is TGTGCCAGCAGTCTATACAGGGCCTCCCCTGAAGCTTTCTTT. Translation gives CASSLYRASPEAFF.

This clonotype was recorded at least ten times. The chain is built from TRBV7-3 and TRBJ1-1; TRBD1 might be the D (5 bases). This CDR3 spans 13 amino acids. The germline gives CDR1 SGHTA, CDR2 FQGTGA. V was clipped by 2 bases and J by 3 bases, with 7 bases between them. This CDR3 is CASSLLGDTEAFF. As DNA, the CDR3 is TGTGCCAGCAGCTTATTAGGGGACACTGAAGCTTTCTTT.

In nucleotides, the CDR3 is TGTGCCAGCAGCCCTCCTCGCGGACAGGGAGCTCGCGAGCAGTACTTC. The encoded protein is CASSPPRGQGAREQYF. The V and J genes are TRBV11-2 and TRBJ2-7, with 8 bases lining up with TRBD1. After removal of 5 bases from V and 6 bases from J, the junction contained 15 bases not matched to a gene. CDR3 length equals 16 residues. Germline-derived CDR1 and CDR2 are SGHAT and FQNNGV. Supplemented by reference TRBV11-2 and TRBJ2-7, the full variable domain reads EAGVAQSPRYKIIEKRQSVAFWCNPISGHATLYWYQQILGQGPKLLIQFQNNGVVDDSQLPKDRFSAERLKGVDSTLKIQPAKLEDSAVYLCASSPPRGQGAREQYFGPGTRLTVT.

This clonotype was seen a few times. The chain joins TRBV29-1 to TRBJ1-5; possible D gene TRBD1, 5 bases. The CDR3 length is 14 residues. Germline-derived CDR1 and CDR2 are SQVTM and ANQGSEA. V lost 6 bases to trimming and J lost 1 base, with 13 bases between them. CDR3: CSVQTESSNQPQHF. The CDR3 nucleotides are TGCAGCGTCCAGACAGAGAGCAGCAATCAGCCCCAGCATTTT.

This clonotype was seen at least ten times. The genes are TRBV20-1 and TRBJ2-3, with TRBD1 identical over 11 bases. Germline lookup yields CDR1 DFQATT and CDR2 SNEGSKA (reference sequence). This CDR3 has 14 amino acids. The junction had 8 bases not matched to a gene; V was cut back by 6 bases and J by 6 bases. CDR3 in DNA: TGCAGTGCCGAGCGGGACAGGGGGTTTGATACGCAGTATTTT. This codes for CSAERDRGFDTQYF.

This clonotype came up a few times. V is TRBV12-3 or TRBV12-4 and J is TRBJ2-7, with D maybe TRBD1 (5 bases). The CDR3 has 16 residues. The V and J ends lost 7 bases and 4 bases respectively, with 23 bases between them. The CDR3 sequence is CASTNIRTADRYEQYF. The CDR3 region has the DNA TGTGCCAGCACTAATATAAGGACGGCTGACAGATACGAGCAGTACTTC.

This clonotype was observed many times. V is TRBV27 and J is TRBJ2-1; TRBD2 agrees at 10 bases. The germline V gene has CDR1 MNHEY and CDR2 SMNVEV (reference sequence). The V segment lost 5 bases and the J segment 7 bases; nucleotides outside the gene matches: 11. The CDR3 runs to 16 residues. CDR3 amino acids: CASSPFLAGGGNEQFF. DNA of the CDR3: TGTGCCAGCAGTCCTTTTTTAGCGGGAGGCGGAAATGAGCAGTTCTTC.

This clonotype was picked up many times. The chain has TRBV5-1 and TRBJ2-1; the match to TRBD2 covers 11 bases. Germline CDR1 is SGHRS and CDR2 is YFSETQ. The CDR3 totals 16 residues. J was trimmed by 4 bases and V by 0 bases; bases with no gene match: 3. The DNA for the CDR3 is TGCGCCAGCAGCTTGGAAGGGACTAGCGGATACAATGAGCAGTTCTTC. Translating gives CASSLEGTSGYNEQFF.

The table lists this clonotype with many counts. The V and J genes are TRBV18 and TRBJ2-7, with D possibly matching TRBD1 (6 bases). V lost 3 bases to trimming and J lost 1 base, with 10 bases between them. This CDR3 contains 14 residues. Germline V CDR1 and CDR2: KGHSH, LQKENI. The CDR3 here is CASSPVTGSYEQYF. In nucleotides, the CDR3 is TGTGCCAGCTCACCTGTAACAGGGTCCTACGAGCAGTACTTC.

J is TRBJ2-7 and V is TRBV30; D is unresolved. CDR1 and CDR2 (germline): GTSNPN, SVGIG (reference sequence). CDR3 length: 12 amino acids. Between the trimmed V and J ends, which lost 7 bases and 0 bases, there was a span of 10 bases. The CDR3 is CASTRDSYEQYF. The CDR3 region has the DNA TGTGCCTCGACAAGGGACTCCTACGAGCAGTACTTC.

Judged by abundance, this clonotype is medium-sized (0.01 to 0.1%). The chain links TRBV10-2 to TRBJ1-5, with D tentatively TRBD1 (5 bases). The CDR3 is made up of 15 amino acids. Germline V gene sequence: CDR1 WSHSY, CDR2 SAAADI. Trimming stripped 0 bases from V and 2 bases from J, with 8 bases between. CDR3 nucleotides: TGCGCCAGCAGTGAGTCAGGACACCGCAATCAGCCCCAGCATTTT. Its protein is CASSESGHRNQPQHF.